This T cell receptor beta chain emerged from a study of shared clonotypes between healthy human individuals. Study details: Donors consisted of a couple of women and a few men between 18 and 49.

Genomic DNA of every subset was divided equally among multiple immunoSEQ plates. Assay: immunoSEQ multiplex PCR; the TCRdb copy retains only in-frame clones and omits some. This table holds roughly 1.4 million clones, just under 99% found once. Trimming at V came to 5 bases and at J to 2 bases, leaving 6 bases not matched to a gene. The CDR3 runs 14 residues. CDR1 and CDR2 (germline): SEHNR, FQNEAQ (reference sequence). The sample consisted of naive CD4+ T cells sorted from blood. Subset reported: CD45RA+ positively selected. This receptor was taken from a young man in good health. This chain joins TRBV7-9 and TRBJ2-7; the match to TRBD2 covers 7 bases. The CDR3 coding sequence is TGTGCCAGCAGCCGCGGGACTAAGCCCTACGAGCAGTACTTC. It translates to CASSRGTKPYEQYF. Full variable domain (outside the CDR3, taken from reference TRBV7-9 and TRBJ2-7): DTGVSQNPRHKITKRGQNVTFRCDPISEHNRLYWYRQTLGQGPEFLTYFQNEAQLEKSRLLSDRFSAERPKGSFSTLEIQRTEQGDSAMYLCASSRGTKPYEQYFGPGTRLTVT.